This entry concerns a single T cell receptor beta chain. These data come from a study of shared clonotypes between healthy human individuals. CD45RO-negative cells were positively selected for CCR7, leaving out terminally differentiated effector memory CD45RA+ cells. The length of the CDR3 is 14 residues. With V trimmed by 6 bases and J by 10 bases, 11 bases remained unmatched. Germline-derived CDR1 and CDR2 are MNHEY and SMNVEV (reference sequence). Some clones are missing from TCRdb's copy, which holds only in-frame ones; the method was immunoSEQ multiplex PCR. The data contain roughly 650,000 clones, around 96% of them seen just once; the ten biggest clones take up roughly 0.1%.

Sequencing was performed on naive CD8+ T cells sorted from blood. V usage is TRBV27 and J usage is TRBJ1-2; 10 bases map to TRBD1. This TCR was sampled from a woman in her 30s in good health. CDR3 region: CASSTTGTGDDYTF. DNA for the CDR3: TGTGCCAGCAGCACGACCGGGACAGGGGATGACTACACCTTC.